The 10 T cell receptor beta chains given below trace back to one sample, sequenced in a study of glioma-infiltrating T cells after dendritic cell vaccination. Clones were read by immunoSEQ multiplex PCR, and TCRdb kept only the in-frame ones, dropping some. The table lists 65,000 to 90,000 clones, almost 85% of them singletons. Sequences were derived from blood, sampled before dendritic cell vaccination. The source is a human donor with glioblastoma.

The gene calls are TRBV19 and TRBJ1-2, with 8 bases identical to TRBD1. The CDR3 is 15 residues long. The junction had 12 bases not matched to a gene; V was cut back by 7 bases and J by 5 bases. CDR1 LNHDA and CDR2 SQIVND come from the germline V gene (reference sequence). For the CDR3, the DNA is TGTGCCAGTAAGCCCCTTTTAGGACAGGGATATGGCTACACCTTC. Translated, it gives CASKPLLGQGYGYTF.

This chain connects TRBV9 to TRBJ2-7, with 14 nucleotides matching TRBD2. The CDR3 length is 17 residues. CDR1 is SGDLS, CDR2 YYNGEE, per germline. Germline trimming cut 2 bases from V and 5 bases from J; bases unmatched to any gene: 9. The CDR3 nucleotides read TGTGCCAGCAGCGTTGGGACTAGCGGGGGCTCCCCCCACGAGCAGTACTTC. It yields the protein CASSVGTSGGSPHEQYF.

The rearrangement joins TRBV11-2 to TRBJ1-2, with a weak D call TRBD1 (6 bases). V lost 0 bases to trimming and J lost 5 bases, with 16 bases between them. In germline, CDR1 is SGHAT, CDR2 FQNNGV. The CDR3 has 16 residues. DNA for the CDR3: TGTGCCAGCAGCTTAGAAGCGGGGGCTCCTACATATGGCTACACCTTC. This translates into CASSLEAGAPTYGYTF.

The chain carries TRBV6-5 and TRBJ1-1; no clear D gene. Trimming left V 6 bases short and J 2 bases short, with 13 bases between. The CDR3 totals 14 residues. From germline, CDR1 is MNHEY and CDR2 SVGAGI. CDR3 in amino acids: CASSSPRDNTEAFF. In nucleotides, the CDR3 is TGTGCCAGCAGCAGCCCGAGGGATAACACTGAAGCTTTCTTT.

The chain joins TRBV5-4 to TRBJ2-3; maybe TRBD1 (6 bases). This CDR3 is built from 18 residues. The V end lost 4 bases, the J end lost 3 bases, and 24 bases lay between the germline ends. CDR1 and CDR2 from the germline V gene are SGHNT and YYREEE (reference sequence). CDR3 nucleotide sequence: TGTGCCAGCAGCACCGGGTTTGGCGGCTCGAGGGGGACAGATACGCAGTATTTT. This encodes CASSTGFGGSRGTDTQYF. The entire variable domain, with the rest obtained from reference TRBV5-4 and TRBJ2-3, is as follows: ETGVTQSPTHLIKTRGQQVTLRCSSQSGHNTVSWYQQALGQGPQFIFQYYREEENGRGNFPPRFSGLQFPNYSSELNVNALELDDSALYLCASSTGFGGSRGTDTQYFGPGTRLTVL.

This clone was detected a few times. The chain employs TRBV19 and TRBJ1-4; 7 bases map to TRBD1. The CDR3 consists of 16 residues. Germline assignment: CDR1 LNHDA and CDR2 SQIVND (reference sequence). With 7 bases clipped from V and 5 bases from J, the junction kept 13 bases outside the gene matches. The CDR3: CASNHAREGANEKLFF. As DNA, the CDR3 is TGTGCCAGTAATCACGCCCGGGAGGGGGCGAATGAAAAACTGTTTTTT.

This sequence joins TRBV6-1 and TRBJ2-6, with no clear D. The CDR3 runs to 14 residues. The germline V gene has CDR1 MNHNS and CDR2 SASEGT. The V end lost 7 bases, the J end lost 0 bases, and 7 bases lay between the germline ends. CDR3 region: CASTKSSGANVLTF. The CDR3 DNA reads as TGTGCCAGCACTAAGAGCTCTGGGGCCAACGTCCTGACTTTC.

In this sample, this clone turned up a few times. Other DNA variants within this sample encode the same CDR3. The CDR3 nucleotides are TGTGCCAGCAGTGAATTAGCCGGGGGTTCCTACGAGCAGTACTTC. This gives the protein CASSELAGGSYEQYF. V usage is TRBV2 and J usage is TRBJ2-7, with a possible D match to TRBD2 (6 bases). The ends were cut back, 2 bases at V and 1 base at J, with 12 bases in the middle. Germline V gene sequence: CDR1 SNHLY, CDR2 FYNNEI. CDR3 length equals 15 residues.

V usage is TRBV5-1 and J usage is TRBJ1-3, with D possibly being TRBD1 (5 bases). V lost 0 bases and J lost 4, with 11 bases in between. The germline V gene encodes CDR1 SGHRS and CDR2 YFSETQ. CDR3 length: 15 amino acids. The CDR3 loop reads CASSLGSGRGNTIYF. CDR3 sequence (DNA): TGCGCCAGCAGCTTGGGTTCAGGGAGGGGAAACACCATATATTTT.

The chain combines TRBV5-1 with TRBJ2-1; 8 bases are shared with TRBD2. The length of the CDR3 is 15 residues. Unmatched junction bases numbered 2, after V lost 3 bases and J lost 0 bases. Per the germline V gene, CDR1 is SGHRS and CDR2 is YFSETQ. The CDR3 DNA reads TGCGCCAGCAGCTATACTAGCGGCTCCTACAATGAGCAGTTCTTC. Translating gives CASSYTSGSYNEQFF. Drawing the rest from reference TRBV5-1 and TRBJ2-1, the complete variable domain is KAGVTQTPRYLIKTRGQQVTLSCSPISGHRSVSWYQQTPGQGLQFLFEYFSETQRNKGNFPGRFSGRQFSNSRSEMNVSTLELGDSALYLCASSYTSGSYNEQFFGPGTRLTVL.